This T cell receptor beta chain stems from a study of T-cell reconstitution after alpha-beta-depleted transplantation in children. The table lists this clonotype with many counts. Unique molecular identifiers featured in how the TCRbeta library was prepared. Each CDR3 protein is one row after TCRdb ran MiXCR on the PCR reads. The table lists 200,000 to 250,000 distinct CDR3 sequences, 6.5% to 9% of them singletons. Germline-derived CDR1 and CDR2 are SGHRS and YFSETQ. V trimming: 2 bases; J trimming: 3 bases; junction bases outside the gene matches: 4. The CDR3 contains 16 residues. This TCR derives from a male patient between 10 and 17 years old who had a stem cell transplant for acute lymphoblastic leukemia, so the T cells may come from the graft donor. Specimen: PBMCs, mostly from graft donor cells, collected 180 days after TCRalphabeta/CD19-depleted stem cell transplant. This chain links TRBV5-1 with TRBJ2-4, with 11 bases aligning to TRBD2. The CDR3, as DNA: TGCGCCAGCAGCTTTAGCGGGGGGGACTACAAAAACATTCAGTACTTC. It translates to CASSFSGGDYKNIQYF. Complete variable domain (other parts from reference TRBV5-1 and TRBJ2-4): KAGVTQTPRYLIKTRGQQVTLSCSPISGHRSVSWYQQTPGQGLQFLFEYFSETQRNKGNFPGRFSGRQFSNSRSEMNVSTLELGDSALYLCASSFSGGDYKNIQYFGAGTRLSVL.